These 32 T cell receptor beta chains were all obtained from the same sample, sequenced in a study of shared clonotypes between healthy human individuals. Selected positively for CCR7 and CD45RO-negative, naive CD8 cells excluded terminally differentiated effector memory CD45RA+ cells. Sequencing was performed with immunoSEQ multiplex PCR; in TCRdb, only in-frame clones are kept and a portion is missing. The table shows 450,000 to 700,000 clones, with just under 97% occurring only once. What was sequenced was naive CD8+ T cells sorted from blood. Receptor source: a woman in her 30s in good health.

This chain uses TRBV6-5 with TRBJ2-7; D may correspond to TRBD1 or TRBD2 (5 bases each). Germline CDR1 and CDR2: MNHEY and SVGAGI. The CDR3 consists of 13 residues. V lost 2 bases to trimming and J lost 7 bases, with 12 bases between them. The CDR3 here is CASSYVGDGEQYF. As DNA, the CDR3 is TGTGCCAGCAGTTACGTCGGGGACGGTGAGCAGTACTTC.

This chain joins TRBV28 and TRBJ2-5; TRBD1 is a possible D gene (6 bases). Trimming removed 3 bases at V and 5 bases at J, with 19 bases between. The CDR3 has 16 amino acids. The V gene's germline CDR1 is MDHEN and CDR2 SYDVKM. The CDR3 loop is CASSLGPTGSRETQYF. The CDR3 DNA sequence: TGTGCCAGCAGTTTGGGCCCTACAGGGTCACGGGAGACCCAGTACTTC.

The V and J genes are TRBV4-1 and TRBJ2-7; unclear D gene. Trimming shortened V by 5 bases and J by 1 base, and 9 bases separated the two germline ends. Germline values: CDR1 MGHRA, CDR2 YSYEKL. The CDR3 length is 13 residues. The CDR3 DNA sequence: TGCGCCAGCAGCGGGTTGGGGTCCTACGAGCAGTACTTC. Its protein product is CASSGLGSYEQYF.

This clone was seen a single time. The CDR3 DNA reads TGTGCCAGCAGTTTATATCGGGGTGGGGATGAAAAACTGTTTTTT. It is translated as CASSLYRGGDEKLFF. The J gene is TRBJ1-4, the V gene TRBV28; D is unresolved. The CDR3 runs 15 residues. V lost 1 base to trimming and J lost 6 bases, with 12 bases between them. Germline lookup yields CDR1 MDHEN and CDR2 SYDVKM.

The rearrangement links TRBV29-1 to TRBJ2-2; 7 nucleotides align to TRBD2. The germline gives CDR1 SQVTM, CDR2 ANQGSEA. J lost 7 bases, V lost 4 bases, and 3 bases had no gene match. This CDR3 has 12 residues. The CDR3 nucleotides are TGCAGCGTTGGACGCGGGGGCGGGGAGCTGTTTTTT. Its translation is CSVGRGGGELFF.

The chain recombines TRBV30 with TRBJ2-7; possibly TRBD2 for D (5 bases). The CDR3 spans 13 residues. Germline V gene data show CDR1 as GTSNPN and CDR2 as SVGIG (reference sequence). V was clipped by 5 bases and J by 0 bases, with 11 bases between them. The CDR3, as DNA: TGTGCCTGGGATCCGGGAACCTCCTACGAGCAGTACTTC. This codes for CAWDPGTSYEQYF.

This chain uses TRBV27 with TRBJ2-7, with D maybe TRBD1 (7 bases). The CDR3 is made up of 13 amino acids. Germline CDR1 MNHEY, CDR2 SMNVEV (reference sequence). V was clipped by 7 bases and J by 7 bases, with 17 bases between them. The CDR3 DNA reads as TGTGCCAGCACCCACAGGGGAGGAGAAGAGCAGTACTTC. Protein: CASTHRGGEEQYF.

The rearrangement joins TRBV27 to TRBJ2-2; D perhaps matches TRBD2 (6 bases). The CDR3 is 15 amino acids. Germline-derived CDR1 and CDR2 are MNHEY and SMNVEV (reference sequence). The V end was cut by 4 bases, the J end by 4 bases, with 13 bases between. Here the CDR3 reads CASSYGPGSTGELFF. The DNA of the CDR3 is TGTGCCAGCAGTTACGGACCCGGGAGCACCGGGGAGCTGTTTTTT.

The chain couples TRBV27 to TRBJ2-7; D call uncertain. Germline V gene sequence: CDR1 MNHEY, CDR2 SMNVEV (reference sequence). This CDR3 has 13 amino acids. V was pared by 2 bases and J by 2 bases, with 7 bases between. The DNA for the CDR3 is TGTGCCAGCAGTTTAGGGCTACCCTACGAGCAGTACTTC. It specifies CASSLGLPYEQYF.

This clone was detected once. J is TRBJ2-7 and V is TRBV19; tentative D call: TRBD2 (6 bases). The germline CDR1 and CDR2 sequences are LNHDA and SQIVND (reference sequence). V was trimmed by 5 bases and J by 2 bases, leaving 16 bases between them. This CDR3 is 15 amino acids long. The CDR3 sequence: CASSPGSWGAYEQYF. DNA for the CDR3: TGTGCCAGTAGTCCCGGGTCCTGGGGGGCCTACGAGCAGTACTTC.

The chain employs TRBV6-6 and TRBJ1-2; tentative D call: TRBD1 (5 bases). This CDR3 is built from 15 residues. V dropped 7 bases and J dropped 6 bases, with 21 bases sitting between them. Germline V gene data show CDR1 as MNHNY and CDR2 as SVGAGI (reference sequence). CDR3 bases: TGTGCCAGCACCAAGAACCCCGGGAGGGGAGATGGCTACACCTTC. Translated, it gives CASTKNPGRGDGYTF.

The chain recombines TRBV5-6 with TRBJ2-7; no firm D call. CDR1 and CDR2 from the germline V gene are SGHDT and YYEEEE. The CDR3 sequence is 14 residues long. V lost 6 bases to trimming and J lost 2 bases, with 15 bases between them. The CDR3 DNA sequence: TGTGCCAGCACGGCGGCATTGAAAGCCTACGAGCAGTACTTC. Translating gives CASTAALKAYEQYF.

This chain joins TRBV9 and TRBJ2-1; 7 positions match TRBD2. CDR1 is SGDLS, CDR2 YYNGEE, per germline. The CDR3 is made up of 17 amino acids. The trim removed 0 bases at V and 6 bases at J, leaving 12 bases unmatched. The CDR3 nucleotides are TGTGCCAGCAGCGTAGGGAGCGGGAATCCCGCGGGCAATGAGCAGTTCTTC. Its translation: CASSVGSGNPAGNEQFF.

Details on this clone: Other DNA sequences of this sample code for an identical CDR3. In nucleotides, the CDR3 is TGTGCCAGCAGTGAGTGGGACAACTCCTACGAGCAGTACTTC. Protein product: CASSEWDNSYEQYF. V is TRBV25-1 and J is TRBJ2-7, with a tentative D call TRBD1 (6 bases). The CDR3 contains 14 residues. Germline-derived CDR1 and CDR2 are MGHDK and SYGVNS. V dropped 3 bases and J dropped 0 bases, with 9 bases sitting between them.

In DNA form, the CDR3 reads TGTGCCAGCAGCGTAGTTGGACCGAACACAGATACGCAGTATTTT. Amino acid sequence: CASSVVGPNTDTQYF. The J gene is TRBJ2-3, the V gene TRBV9; no clear D. This CDR3 is 15 amino acids long. Germline values: CDR1 SGDLS, CDR2 YYNGEE. The germline V and J ends were trimmed by 0 bases and 2 bases, with 10 bases remaining between them.

V is TRBV13 and J is TRBJ2-7, with 9 bases matching TRBD1. V lost 4 bases to trimming and J lost 7 bases; unmatched junction nucleotides: 8. Germline assignment: CDR1 PRHDT and CDR2 FYEKMQ (reference sequence). This CDR3 is built from 14 residues. The CDR3 DNA is TGTGCCAGCAGCTCCGGGACAGGGTGGAAGGAGCAGTACTTC. Protein sequence: CASSSGTGWKEQYF.

This clone was counted a single time. The chain has TRBV6-5 and TRBJ2-5; D gene uncertain. CDR1 MNHEY and CDR2 SVGAGI come from the germline V gene. V lost 1 base and J lost 3, with 15 bases in between. This CDR3 has 16 residues. The CDR3 spells CASSYWHSQPKETQYF. The DNA for the CDR3 is TGTGCCAGCAGTTACTGGCACAGTCAACCGAAAGAGACCCAGTACTTC.

This chain joins TRBV13 and TRBJ2-5; TRBD2 might be the D (5 bases). This CDR3 is 15 amino acids long. V lost 1 base, J lost 5 bases, and 14 bases lay in between. Germline V gene data show CDR1 as PRHDT and CDR2 as FYEKMQ (reference sequence). The CDR3 is CASSLAGRGVETQYF. Here the CDR3 DNA reads TGTGCCAGCAGCTTAGCAGGTCGGGGTGTGGAGACCCAGTACTTC.

The genes are TRBV18 and TRBJ2-5, with 11 bases identical to TRBD2. Germline V gives CDR1 KGHSH, CDR2 LQKENI. CDR3 length: 16 residues. V lost 3 bases, J lost 1 base, and 4 bases stayed unmatched. In DNA, the CDR3 is TGTGCCAGCTCACCGGCAGGGACTAGCGGCCAAGAGACCCAGTACTTC. It encodes CASSPAGTSGQETQYF.

The rearrangement joins TRBV7-8 to TRBJ1-3; a weak D match, TRBD1 (5 bases). Per germline, CDR1 SGHVS and CDR2 FQNEAQ. Trimming removed 6 bases at V and 0 bases at J, with 9 bases between. This CDR3 comprises 14 residues. As DNA, the CDR3 is TGTGCCAGCAGTTCAGGGAACTCTGGAAACACCATATATTTT. Protein product: CASSSGNSGNTIYF.

The gene calls are TRBV7-9 and TRBJ2-5; either TRBD1 or TRBD2 may supply D (6 bases each). V was shortened by 5 bases and J by 5 bases, with 15 bases between the two germline ends. This CDR3 spans 14 amino acids. In germline, CDR1 is SEHNR, CDR2 FQNEAQ (reference sequence). CDR3 protein: CASSEGGVRETQYF. The CDR3 nucleotides are TGTGCCAGCAGCGAGGGGGGAGTTCGGGAGACCCAGTACTTC.

J is TRBJ1-4 and V is TRBV2; D gene unclear. The ends were cut back, 5 bases at V and 0 bases at J, with 10 bases in the middle. Germline CDR1 reads SNHLY; CDR2 reads FYNNEI. The CDR3 is 15 residues long. DNA for the CDR3: TGTGCCAGCAGTAAGGGTAAAGCAACTAATGAAAAACTGTTTTTT. This encodes CASSKGKATNEKLFF.

The chain links TRBV19 to TRBJ1-1, with D perhaps TRBD1 (6 bases). Trimming removed 3 bases from V and 0 bases from J, with 11 bases in between. The CDR3 totals 15 residues. Germline V gives CDR1 LNHDA, CDR2 SQIVND (reference sequence). Here the CDR3 DNA reads TGTGCCAGTAGTATTATGACAGGCATGAACACTGAAGCTTTCTTT. Protein sequence: CASSIMTGMNTEAFF.

This clone appeared a single time. This chain connects TRBV6-6 to TRBJ2-7, with 7 bases identical to TRBD1. The V segment lost 1 base and the J segment 3 bases; nucleotides outside the gene matches: 0. Germline-derived CDR1 and CDR2 are MNHNY and SVGAGI (reference sequence). The CDR3 sequence is 13 residues long. The CDR3 region has the DNA TGTGCCAGCAGTTACTGGGACAGCTACGAGCAGTACTTC. Residues: CASSYWDSYEQYF.

The V gene is TRBV5-1, the J gene TRBJ2-1, with no clear D. V lost 7 bases to trimming and J lost 5 bases, with 10 bases between them. Per the germline V gene, CDR1 is SGHRS and CDR2 is YFSETQ. This CDR3 region has 12 residues. In DNA, the CDR3 is TGCGCCAGCGCCCGAAATAACAATGAGCAGTTCTTC. Protein: CASARNNNEQFF.

The chain carries TRBV2 and TRBJ2-1, with 10 bases matching TRBD2. V trimming: 11 bases; J trimming: 9 bases; junction bases outside the gene matches: 10. The CDR3 length is 13 residues. Germline lookup yields CDR1 SNHLY and CDR2 FYNNEI. The CDR3 nucleotides read TGTGCCGGGGAGCTAGCGGGAGTGGGTGAGCAGTTCTTC. It translates to CAGELAGVGEQFF.

The rearrangement uses TRBV28 and TRBJ1-4; weak D call: TRBD1 (5 bases). Deletions cut 5 bases from V and 6 bases from J, with 13 bases between. CDR3 length: 14 residues. From germline, CDR1 is MDHEN and CDR2 SYDVKM. CDR3 residues: CASSTQDPDEKLFF. The CDR3 DNA reads as TGTGCCAGCAGTACACAGGATCCGGATGAAAAACTGTTTTTT.

V and J are TRBV19 and TRBJ1-6; no clear D. Germline CDR1 and CDR2: LNHDA and SQIVND (reference sequence). CDR3 length: 13 residues. V gave up 5 bases and J gave up 6 bases, with 8 bases separating them. The CDR3 reads CASSVQPNSPLHF. Written as DNA, the CDR3 is TGTGCCAGTAGTGTACAACCTAATTCACCCCTCCACTTT.

This clone was recorded only once. In nucleotides, the CDR3 is TGTGCCAGTAAAGAGACACTTGGATTTAGCAATCAGCCCCAGCATTTT. Amino acid sequence: CASKETLGFSNQPQHF. V gene TRBV19 combines with J gene TRBJ1-5; D unresolved. The germline V gene has CDR1 LNHDA and CDR2 SQIVND (reference sequence). CDR3 length: 16 residues. The ends were cut back, 7 bases at V and 0 bases at J, with 16 bases in the middle.

The chain carries TRBV5-4 and TRBJ1-2, with a possible D match to TRBD1 (5 bases). Per the germline V gene, CDR1 is SGHNT and CDR2 is YYREEE (reference sequence). V gave up 0 bases and J gave up 5 bases, with 11 bases separating them. This CDR3 is 14 amino acids long. The CDR3 DNA follows: TGTGCCAGCAGCTTGGCGGGGACCGATTATGGCTACACCTTC. It encodes CASSLAGTDYGYTF.

CDR3 protein: CASSKGGGKRNTIYF. The CDR3 DNA is TGTGCCAGCAGCAAAGGGGGGGGCAAAAGAAACACCATATATTTT. The chain joins TRBV21-1 to TRBJ1-3. TRBV21-1 counts as a pseudogene. The CDR3 extends over 15 amino acids.

Concerning this clone: This same CDR3 is encoded by further DNA sequences in the sample. The rearrangement uses TRBV28 and TRBJ1-1; D unclear. CDR3 size: 13 residues. V was trimmed by 1 base and J by 1 base, leaving 4 bases between them. CDR1 is MDHEN and CDR2 is SYDVKM in the germline V gene. CDR3 DNA: TGTGCCAGCAGTTTATCAGCGAACACTGAAGCTTTCTTT. Amino acids: CASSLSANTEAFF.